The 4 T cell receptor beta chains given below trace back to one sample, sequenced in a study of graft-versus-host responses after intestinal transplantation. Their antigens are not known. This table comes from immunoSEQ multiplex PCR, and its TCRdb copy is limited to in-frame clones, with some not included. The sample records about 88,000 clones, under 95% being singletons. Sequencing was performed on unstimulated CD4+ T cells sorted from spleen or lymph node cells, taken before transplant. Receptor source: a human donor who was the organ donor for an intestinal transplant.

The rearrangement links TRBV6-5 to TRBJ2-7, with a weak D call TRBD2 (7 bases). Deletions cut 6 bases from V and 4 bases from J, with 19 bases between. The CDR3 sequence is 15 residues long. Germline V lookup: CDR1 MNHEY, CDR2 SVGAGI. CDR3 in DNA: TGTGCCAGCAGAGGGGGAGGGGGTCCGGGGTACGAGCAGTACTTC. Translated, it gives CASRGGGGPGYEQYF.

This clone was seen a single time. CDR3 loop: CAWSPWRGTGGIGELFF. The CDR3 DNA follows: TGTGCCTGGAGTCCCTGGCGCGGGACAGGGGGCATCGGGGAGCTGTTTTTT. The chain uses TRBV30 and TRBJ2-2; 12 positions agree with TRBD1. CDR1 is GTSNPN, CDR2 SVGIG, per germline (reference sequence). V gave up 2 bases and J gave up 7 bases; unmatched junction bases: 11. The CDR3 has 17 residues.

CDR3 sequence reads: CASSVPLGGGGASRLSTDTQYF. CDR3 DNA sequence: TGTGCCAGCTCAGTCCCTTTGGGTGGCGGCGGAGCCTCACGCCTTAGCACAGATACGCAGTATTTT. The chain has TRBV18 and TRBJ2-3, with D hard to call. The CDR3 covers 22 residues. CDR1 is KGHSH, CDR2 LQKENI, per germline. Trimming removed 5 bases at V and 0 bases at J, with 33 bases between.

J is TRBJ1-6 and V is TRBV30; 7 positions match TRBD1. With V trimmed by 4 bases and J by 7 bases, 10 bases remained unmatched. CDR1 is GTSNPN and CDR2 is SVGIG in the germline V gene (reference sequence). The CDR3 is made up of 15 amino acids. CDR3 DNA sequence: TGTGCCTGGAAAGCGTCCGGGACAGCGAATTCACCCCTCCACTTT. It specifies CAWKASGTANSPLHF.